This entry features one T cell receptor beta chain sequence. The data are from a study of cytomegalovirus exposure and HLA in healthy donors. Germline trimming cut 3 bases from V and 7 bases from J; bases unmatched to any gene: 0. The CDR3 has 14 amino acids. Germline V gene data show CDR1 as KGHSH and CDR2 as LQKENI. The study ran its PCR with 60 Vbeta and 13 Jbeta primers. Generated by immunoSEQ multiplex PCR, the TCRdb table keeps only in-frame clones and is missing some. Among about 130,000 clones listed, roughly 84% were seen once. The chain carries TRBV18 and TRBJ2-1, with TRBD2 matching 13 bases. The TCR sequence derives from a man aged 45-65 years in good health and CMV-seronegative. The sequencing input was PBMCs. The CDR3 DNA sequence: TGTGCCAGCTCACCGACTAGCGGGGGGAATGAGCAGTTCTTC. It is translated as CASSPTSGGNEQFF.